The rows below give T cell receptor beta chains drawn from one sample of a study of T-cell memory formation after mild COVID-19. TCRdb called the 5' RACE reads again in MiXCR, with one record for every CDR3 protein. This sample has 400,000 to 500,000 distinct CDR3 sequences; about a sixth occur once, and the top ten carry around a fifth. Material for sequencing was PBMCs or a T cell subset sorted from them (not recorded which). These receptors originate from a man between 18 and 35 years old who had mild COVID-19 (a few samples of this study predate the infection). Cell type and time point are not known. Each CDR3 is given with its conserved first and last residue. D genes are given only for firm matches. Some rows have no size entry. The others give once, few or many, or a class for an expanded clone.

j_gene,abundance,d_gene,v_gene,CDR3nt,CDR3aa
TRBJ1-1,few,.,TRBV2,TGTGCCAGCAGAGAAACAGGGCATGAAGCTTTCTTT,CASRETGHEAFF
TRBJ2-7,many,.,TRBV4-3,TGCGCCAGCAGCCAAGATCGTGGGGAGCAGTACTTC,CASSQDRGEQYF
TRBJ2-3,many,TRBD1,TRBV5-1,TGCGCCAGTCGGACAGGGGCGAGCACAGATACGCAGTATTTT,CASRTGASTDTQYF
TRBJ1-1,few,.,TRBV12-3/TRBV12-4,TGTGCCAGCTCTCATTGGGGAGGGGACACTGAAGCTTTCTTT,CASSHWGGDTEAFF
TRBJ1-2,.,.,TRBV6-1,TGTGCCAGCAGTGAGAACGGTCACTATGGCTACACCTTC,CASSENGHYGYTF
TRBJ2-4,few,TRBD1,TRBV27,TGTGCCAGCAGTTTAAGGGGGCCCGACTCGATACTAGCCAAAAACATTCAGTACTTC,CASSLRGPDSILAKNIQYF
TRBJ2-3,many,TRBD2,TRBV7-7,TGTGCCAGCAGCCCGGGGGGTTATACGCAGTATTTT,CASSPGGYTQYF
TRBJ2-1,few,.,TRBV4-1,TGCGCCAGCAGACACGTTACAGGGAACCAATACAATGAGCAGTTCTTC,CASRHVTGNQYNEQFF
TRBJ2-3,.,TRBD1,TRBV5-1,TGCGCCAGCAGCCGGGACAGCGAATTATATACGCAGTATTTT,CASSRDSELYTQYF
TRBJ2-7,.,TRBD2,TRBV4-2,TGTGCCAGCAGCCAGGGAGCGGGGGCGCCCTACGAGCAGTACTTC,CASSQGAGAPYEQYF
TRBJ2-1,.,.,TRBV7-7,TGTGCTAGCAGCTTAGGGGCAGCCGGGGATGAGCAGTTCTTC,CASSLGAAGDEQFF
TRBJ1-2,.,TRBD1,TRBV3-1,TGTGCCAGCAGCCAAGAGACAGGGGGCGTTGGCTACACCTTC,CASSQETGGVGYTF
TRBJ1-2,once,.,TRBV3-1,TGTGCCAGCAGCCAACGACAGCAGTATGGCTACACCTTC,CASSQRQQYGYTF
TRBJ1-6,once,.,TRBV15,TGTGCCACCAGCAGAGAGGGGAGGCGGTTCCTCCACTTT,CATSREGRRFLHF
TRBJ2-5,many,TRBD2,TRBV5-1,TGCGCCAGCAGCTTGGCTAGCGGGGGCTACCAAGAGACCCAGTACTTC,CASSLASGGYQETQYF
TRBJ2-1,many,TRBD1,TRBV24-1,TGTGCCACCAGTGACACCGGACAGGGCCATGAGCAGTTCTTC,CATSDTGQGHEQFF
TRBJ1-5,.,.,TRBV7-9,TGTGCCAGCAGCGCCCCGGGTCCTCGTAATCAGCCCCAGCATTTT,CASSAPGPRNQPQHF
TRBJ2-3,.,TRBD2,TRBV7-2,TGTGCCAGCAGCTTAGCCCCTAGCGGAACGTTTGGTACGCAGTATTTT,CASSLAPSGTFGTQYF
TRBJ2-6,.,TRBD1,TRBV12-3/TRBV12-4,TGTGCCAGCAGCTCCTTGGGACAGGGGGCCAACGTCCTGACTTTC,CASSSLGQGANVLTF
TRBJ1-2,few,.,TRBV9,TGTGCCAGCAGCGTAGGAAGTCCAAGTGGCTACACCTTC,CASSVGSPSGYTF
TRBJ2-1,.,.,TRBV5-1,TGCGCCAGCAGCTTGTGGCTAGCCCTTACCTACAATGAGCAGTTCTTC,CASSLWLALTYNEQFF
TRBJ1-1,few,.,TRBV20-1,TGCAGTGCTATTAGGGACCTGAACACTGAAGCTTTCTTT,CSAIRDLNTEAFF
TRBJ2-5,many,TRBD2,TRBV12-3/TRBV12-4,TGTGCCAGCAGCACCCGTTGGATAGCGGGGGCCCCCATCCAAGAGACCCAGTACTTC,CASSTRWIAGAPIQETQYF
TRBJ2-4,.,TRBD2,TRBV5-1,TGCGCCAGCAGCTTGGCCGTCGGGGGACTAGCTCCGCTAGCCAAAAACATTCAGTACTTC,CASSLAVGGLAPLAKNIQYF
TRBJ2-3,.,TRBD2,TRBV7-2,TGTGCCAGCAGGGCGGGAGGGATGGCAGATACGCAGTATTTT,CASRAGGMADTQYF
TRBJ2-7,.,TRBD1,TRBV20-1,TGCAGTGCTAGGTCCGGGACAGGGGGCTACGAGCAGTACTTC,CSARSGTGGYEQYF
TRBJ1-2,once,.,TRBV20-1,TGCAGGGGGCAGATCGGGGGCGGTAGCTATGGCTACACCTTC,CRGQIGGGSYGYTF
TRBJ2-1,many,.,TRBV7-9,TGTGCCAGCAGCTCTCCGACGTCCGGTGAGCAGTTCTTC,CASSSPTSGEQFF
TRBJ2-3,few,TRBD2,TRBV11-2,TGTGCCAGCAGCTTGACTAGCGGGGGAGTAGGGGATACGCAGTATTTT,CASSLTSGGVGDTQYF
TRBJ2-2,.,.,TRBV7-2,TGTGCCAGCAGTTTACAGGGAGGGGCCGGGGAGCTGTTTTTT,CASSLQGGAGELFF
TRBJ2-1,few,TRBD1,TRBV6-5,TGTGCCAGCAGTTCGACAGGGGACTTCTACAATGAGCAGTTCTTC,CASSSTGDFYNEQFF
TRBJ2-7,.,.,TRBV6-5,TGTGCCAGCAGTTACTCCGGGGCTACCACCTACGAGCAGTACTTC,CASSYSGATTYEQYF
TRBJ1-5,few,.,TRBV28,TGTGCCAGCAGTTTCGTGGAGGGCTCACCCTATCAGCCCCAGCATTTT,CASSFVEGSPYQPQHF
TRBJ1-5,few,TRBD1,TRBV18,TGTGCCAGCTCTGAACAGGGGGGTAGCAATCAGCCCCAGCATTTT,CASSEQGGSNQPQHF
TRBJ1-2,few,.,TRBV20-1,TGCAGTGCTAGACCCCCCCCGGGGGACTATGGCTACACCTTC,CSARPPPGDYGYTF
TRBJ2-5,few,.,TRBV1,TGCACCAGCAGCAACGCTAGCGGGGGGTGGATAGAGACCCAGTACTTC,CTSSNASGGWIETQYF
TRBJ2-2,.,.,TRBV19,TGTGCCAGTAGTAAGGGACCTAGGGAGCTGTTTTTT,CASSKGPRELFF
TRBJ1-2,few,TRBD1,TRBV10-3,TGTGCCATCGGGGGGACAGGCGGCTATGGCTACACCTTC,CAIGGTGGYGYTF
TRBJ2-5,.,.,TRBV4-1,TGCGCCAGCAGCCAAGATCGGGAAGAGACCCAGTACTTC,CASSQDREETQYF
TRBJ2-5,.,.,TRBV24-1,TGTGCCACCAGTGATTCGGGCAGCCAAGAGACCCAGTACTTC,CATSDSGSQETQYF